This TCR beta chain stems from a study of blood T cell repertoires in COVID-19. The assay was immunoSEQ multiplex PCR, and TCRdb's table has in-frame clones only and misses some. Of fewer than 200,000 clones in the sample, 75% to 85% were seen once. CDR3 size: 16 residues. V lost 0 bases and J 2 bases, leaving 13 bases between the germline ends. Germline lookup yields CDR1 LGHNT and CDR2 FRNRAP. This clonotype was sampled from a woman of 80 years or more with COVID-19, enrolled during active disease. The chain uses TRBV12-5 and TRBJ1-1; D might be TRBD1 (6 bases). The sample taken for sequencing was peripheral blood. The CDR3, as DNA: TGTGCTAGTGGTTTGGTTCTACAGGGACCAAACACTGAAGCTTTCTTT. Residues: CASGLVLQGPNTEAFF. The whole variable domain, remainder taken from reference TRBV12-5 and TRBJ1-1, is DARVTQTPRHKVTEMGQEVTMRCQPILGHNTVFWYRQTMMQGLELLAYFRNRAPLDDSGMPKDRFSAEMPDATLATLKIQPSEPRDSAVYFCASGLVLQGPNTEAFFGQGTRLTVV.